This T cell receptor (beta chain) was recovered during a study of blood T cell repertoires in COVID-19. Turning to the study itself: Samples taken during acute and convalescent COVID-19 were collected in the United States, Italy and Spain. T cells, B-cell-depleted T cells, or PBMCs supplied cDNA or gDNA.

Per the original methods: From reference gene primer amplification, estimates of nucleated cell counts were derived. TCRdb's copy holds only in-frame clones and misses some; the assay was immunoSEQ multiplex PCR. That table is the source of V, J and clone size, and D and trimming were worked out from the DNA. The sample carries around 84,000 clones, 85% to 90% recorded once. CDR3 length: 12 residues. From germline, CDR1 is SGHRS and CDR2 YFSETQ. With 4 bases clipped from V and 7 bases from J, the junction kept 4 bases outside the gene matches. The chain carries TRBV5-1 and TRBJ1-2; 7 nucleotides match TRBD1. The receptor's source is a man aged 80 or over with active or convalescent COVID-19. The source material was peripheral blood. The chain's CDR3 is CASSPTGPGYTF. The DNA for the CDR3 is TGCGCCAGCAGCCCGACAGGGCCTGGCTACACCTTC.